Presented here are 29 T cell receptor beta chains from one specimen sequenced in a study of regulatory T cells in long-lasting Graves disease. To make TCR beta libraries, researchers used iRepertoire HTBI primers and Arm-PCR of CDR3 regions. Each CDR3 protein gets one entry after TCRdb re-called the multiplex PCR reads with MiXCR. Here the sample spans around 450,000 distinct CDR3 sequences, 20% to 25% being singletons. Sample time point: persistent/refractory GD, antithyroid drugs over 5 years with positive TRAb. PBMC RNA served as the TCR library source. The sample here was peripheral blood mononuclear cells (PBMCs), taken when the disease was refractory, from a patient treated with antithyroid drugs. All receptors derive from a female donor with Graves disease.

Only a few counts were recorded for this clonotype. The chain couples TRBV25-1 to TRBJ1-1, with D possibly matching TRBD1 (6 bases). Germline V CDR1 and CDR2: MGHDK, SYGVNS. Trimming stripped 1 base from V and 5 bases from J, with 14 bases between. This CDR3 is 15 amino acids long. CDR3 amino acids: CASSELEGVTTEAFF. The DNA for the CDR3 is TGTGCCAGCAGTGAATTGGAGGGGGTCACAACTGAAGCTTTCTTT. Combining the CDR3 with reference TRBV25-1 and TRBJ1-1 gives the whole variable domain EADIYQTPRYLVIGTGKKITLECSQTMGHDKMYWYQQDPGMELHLIHYSYGVNSTEKGDLSSESTVSRIRTEHFPLTLESARPSHTSQYLCASSELEGVTTEAFFGQGTRLTVV.

The V call is TRBV29-1, the J call TRBJ2-7; 7 nucleotides align to TRBD2. V lost 5 bases to trimming and J lost 4 bases; unmatched junction nucleotides: 29. This CDR3 region has 20 residues. From germline, CDR1 is SQVTM and CDR2 ANQGSEA. The CDR3 loop reads CSVRARAGRPEPEAGYEQYF. Written as DNA, the CDR3 is TGCAGCGTTCGGGCTAGAGCCGGACGGCCGGAGCCCGAAGCGGGATACGAGCAGTACTTC.

The sample holds many counts of this clonotype. The chain employs TRBV20-1 and TRBJ1-1, with D perhaps TRBD1 (6 bases). V was trimmed by 4 bases and J by 2 bases, leaving 11 bases between them. Looked up from germline, CDR1 is DFQATT and CDR2 is SNEGSKA (reference sequence). The CDR3 is 13 residues long. The CDR3 DNA sequence: TGCAGTGCTATGAGGACAGTCAACACTGAAGCTTTCTTT. It encodes CSAMRTVNTEAFF.

This clonotype was seen at least ten times. J is TRBJ1-1 and V is TRBV27, with a tentative D call TRBD1 (5 bases). V lost 4 bases and J 8 bases, leaving 11 bases between the germline ends. Germline CDR1 and CDR2: MNHEY and SMNVEV (reference sequence). The CDR3 is made up of 12 amino acids. Here the CDR3 DNA reads TGTGCCAGCAGTTACGGGACCGGAGAAGCTTTCTTT. It specifies CASSYGTGEAFF.

Many counts were recorded for this clonotype. The chain recombines TRBV29-1 with TRBJ1-4; D is ambiguous. CDR1 is SQVTM and CDR2 is ANQGSEA in the germline V gene. The length of the CDR3 is 11 residues. V gave up 7 bases and J gave up 8 bases, with 11 bases separating them. CDR3 sequence (DNA): TGCAGCGCTTCGACGGGAGAAAAACTGTTTTTT. It yields the protein CSASTGEKLFF.

In this sample, this clonotype turned up a few times. The V and J genes are TRBV7-3 and TRBJ2-7, with D perhaps assigned TRBD1 or TRBD2 (5 bases each). CDR1 and CDR2 (germline): SGHTA, FQGTGA. The CDR3 sequence is 14 residues long. The V end was cut by 2 bases, the J end by 7 bases, with 15 bases between. The CDR3 DNA reads TGTGCCAGCAGCTTAGGGACGATCCGAGGGGAGCAGTACTTC. It translates to CASSLGTIRGEQYF.

The chain combines TRBV11-2 with TRBJ1-5; 9 nucleotides align to TRBD1. J gave up 7 bases and V 0 bases, and 1 base lay outside the gene matches. Germline CDR1 SGHAT, CDR2 FQNNGV. The CDR3 runs to 14 residues. This chain's CDR3 is CASSLEDRGQPQHF. The CDR3 nucleotides are TGTGCCAGCAGCTTAGAGGACAGGGGACAGCCCCAGCATTTT. The full variable domain, with the rest looked up from reference TRBV11-2 and TRBJ1-5, is EAGVAQSPRYKIIEKRQSVAFWCNPISGHATLYWYQQILGQGPKLLIQFQNNGVVDDSQLPKDRFSAERLKGVDSTLKIQPAKLEDSAVYLCASSLEDRGQPQHFGDGTRLSIL.

This clonotype has ten or more counts. The rearrangement joins TRBV6-5 to TRBJ1-1; the D gene is possibly TRBD1 (6 bases). V dropped 0 bases and J dropped 5 bases, with 13 bases sitting between them. The CDR3 is 15 residues long. Germline assignment: CDR1 MNHEY and CDR2 SVGAGI. CDR3 loop: CASSYSAGASTEAFF. In nucleotides, the CDR3 is TGTGCCAGCAGTTACTCGGCAGGGGCCAGTACTGAAGCTTTCTTT.

This clonotype was counted a few times. V is TRBV29-1 and J is TRBJ1-2, with D unclear. CDR1 and CDR2 from the germline V gene are SQVTM and ANQGSEA. Trimming took 4 bases from V and 3 from J, leaving 21 bases between them. This CDR3 contains 16 residues. The CDR3 region is CSVVPRLAGVHYGYTF. The CDR3 DNA sequence: TGCAGCGTTGTCCCGAGGCTTGCGGGAGTACACTATGGCTACACCTTC.

This sequence joins TRBV7-8 and TRBJ1-2; 7 bases match TRBD1. CDR1 and CDR2 (germline): SGHVS, FQNEAQ. This CDR3 has 16 amino acids. V lost 7 bases, J lost 8 bases, and 19 bases stayed unmatched. The CDR3 sequence: CASTPFRAKGADGYTF. CDR3 DNA: TGTGCCAGCACCCCGTTCCGGGCCAAGGGGGCGGACGGCTACACCTTC.

This clonotype was seen many times. The chain combines TRBV7-9 with TRBJ1-5; D perhaps matches TRBD1 (5 bases). V was cut by 3 bases and J by 0 bases, with 9 bases left in between. This CDR3 is built from 15 residues. CDR1 is SEHNR and CDR2 is FQNEAQ in the germline V gene (reference sequence). In nucleotides, the CDR3 is TGTGCCAGCAGCTTGAGGGGAGATAGCAATCAGCCCCAGCATTTT. It encodes CASSLRGDSNQPQHF.

The chain has TRBV2 and TRBJ2-7, with TRBD1 identical over 11 bases. There are 15 residues in the CDR3. The V gene end was trimmed by 7 bases and the J gene end by 3 bases; junction bases not matched to a gene: 8. In germline, CDR1 is SNHLY, CDR2 FYNNEI. The CDR3 is CASIPGTGGFYEQYF. The CDR3 nucleotides read TGTGCCAGCATTCCCGGGACAGGGGGATTCTACGAGCAGTACTTC.

In its sample, this clonotype was seen a few times. The chain has TRBV6-2 or TRBV6-3 and TRBJ2-5; 9 nucleotides align to TRBD2. With 6 bases clipped from V and 5 bases from J, the junction kept 1 base outside the gene matches. The CDR3 is 12 amino acids. Germline V CDR1 and CDR2: MNHEY, SVGEGT. The CDR3 region is CASRGLAETQYF. CDR3 nucleotide sequence: TGTGCCAGCAGGGGACTAGCTGAGACCCAGTACTTC.

This clonotype has just a few counts. This sequence joins TRBV6-2 or TRBV6-3 and TRBJ1-2, with 9 bases aligning to TRBD1. There are 14 residues in the CDR3. Trimming at V came to 2 bases and at J to 4 bases, leaving 2 bases not matched to a gene. Per the germline V gene, CDR1 is MNHEY and CDR2 is SVGEGT. The chain's CDR3 is CASSYGDRAYGYTF. CDR3 nucleotide sequence: TGTGCCAGCAGTTACGGGGACAGGGCCTATGGCTACACCTTC.

At least ten counts were recorded for this clonotype. The rearrangement uses TRBV29-1 and TRBJ1-1, with D maybe TRBD1 (6 bases). This CDR3 is 13 amino acids long. Germline CDR1 SQVTM, CDR2 ANQGSEA. Trimming took 0 bases from V and 10 from J, leaving 15 bases between them. The CDR3 sequence is CSVEDGNREGAFF. DNA of the CDR3: TGCAGCGTTGAAGACGGGAACAGGGAGGGAGCTTTCTTT.

This clonotype was observed a few times. This chain connects TRBV5-5 to TRBJ2-7, with D perhaps matching TRBD1 or TRBD2 (5 bases each). Trimming pared 4 bases from V and 3 bases from J, leaving 11 bases between. The CDR3 contains 13 residues. Germline V CDR1 and CDR2: SGHKS, YYEKEE (reference sequence). The CDR3 protein is CASSVGRSYEQYF. The CDR3 DNA is TGTGCCAGCAGCGTGGGACGGAGCTACGAGCAGTACTTC.

This chain connects TRBV5-1 to TRBJ2-5, with a tentative D call TRBD2 (5 bases). Trimming removed 5 bases at V and 1 base at J, with 9 bases between. The length of the CDR3 is 13 residues. The germline V gene encodes CDR1 SGHRS and CDR2 YFSETQ. This chain's CDR3 is CASRREPQETQYF. CDR3 sequence (DNA): TGCGCCAGCAGGAGGGAGCCCCAAGAGACCCAGTACTTC.

This clonotype was seen at least ten times. This chain links TRBV12-3 or TRBV12-4 with TRBJ1-2; D unclear. CDR3 length equals 12 residues. Trimming removed 1 base at V and 8 bases at J, with 8 bases between. This CDR3 reads CASSLEGIGYTF. Here the CDR3 DNA reads TGTGCCAGCAGTTTAGAAGGGATCGGCTACACCTTC.

This clonotype was found a few times. This CDR3 reads CASSYSKARNTEAFF. The CDR3 region has the DNA TGTGCCAGCAGTTACTCGAAAGCGCGGAACACTGAAGCTTTCTTT. The chain recombines TRBV6-2 or TRBV6-3 with TRBJ1-1, with D unresolved. Germline lookup yields CDR1 MNHEY and CDR2 SVGEGT. The CDR3 spans 15 residues. V lost 0 bases and J 1 base, leaving 9 bases between the germline ends.

This clonotype was seen repeatedly, ten times or more. The CDR3 loop is CASSLQRDSYEQYF. CDR3 nucleotide sequence: TGCGCCAGCAGCCTCCAGAGGGACAGCTACGAGCAGTACTTC. V is TRBV5-1 and J is TRBJ2-7; 7 nucleotides agree with TRBD1. The trim removed 4 bases at V and 3 bases at J, leaving 7 bases unmatched. Germline V gene sequence: CDR1 SGHRS, CDR2 YFSETQ. CDR3 length equals 14 residues.

The chain uses TRBV6-2 or TRBV6-3 and TRBJ1-1; D remains unclear. V lost 2 bases and J 8 bases, leaving 15 bases between the germline ends. The CDR3 sequence is 14 residues long. Germline values: CDR1 MNHEY, CDR2 SVGEGT. The CDR3 here is CASSYVVGTEEAFF. DNA for the CDR3: TGTGCCAGCAGTTACGTGGTGGGAACAGAAGAAGCTTTCTTT.

This clonotype was counted at least ten times. This chain joins TRBV11-3 and TRBJ1-6, with 9 bases that match TRBD1. The CDR3 spans 16 residues. Germline-derived CDR1 and CDR2 are SGHNT and YENEEA. With V trimmed by 4 bases and J by 8 bases, 9 bases remained unmatched. The CDR3 loop is CASSSTGGVWYSPLHF. CDR3 in DNA: TGTGCCAGCAGCTCCACAGGGGGCGTCTGGTATTCACCCCTCCACTTT.

This clonotype was observed a few times. A much larger clonotype is one base distant, so this may be a read error. The rearrangement joins TRBV12-3 or TRBV12-4 to TRBJ1-2; a possible D gene is TRBD1 (5 bases). This CDR3 spans 13 amino acids. The germline V and J ends were trimmed by 4 bases and 9 bases, with 15 bases remaining between them. The CDR3, as DNA: TGTGCCAGCAGTTCCAGGGCCATCGACAGCTACACCTTC. Protein sequence: CASSSRAIDSYTF.

In its sample, this clonotype was seen many times. CDR3 amino acids: CASSEKVWVLGELFF. DNA of the CDR3: TGTGCCAGCAGTGAGAAGGTCTGGGTTTTGGGGGAGCTGTTTTTT. The chain links TRBV2 to TRBJ2-2; D ambiguous. The CDR3 has 15 residues. V shed 3 bases and J shed 8 bases, with 16 bases lying between them. Germline V gene sequence: CDR1 SNHLY, CDR2 FYNNEI. The full variable domain, rest sourced from reference TRBV2 and TRBJ2-2, is EPEVTQTPSHQVTQMGQEVILRCVPISNHLYFYWYRQILGQKVEFLVSFYNNEISEKSEIFDDQFSVERPDGSNFTLKIRSTKLEDSAMYFCASSEKVWVLGELFFGEGSRLTVL.

There are many counts of this clonotype. The V call is TRBV6-1, the J call TRBJ1-2; D not certain. The CDR3 spans 17 residues. Trimming pared 6 bases from V and 0 bases from J, leaving 20 bases between. Germline V gene sequence: CDR1 MNHNS, CDR2 SASEGT. CDR3 region: CASRKSLQDLANYGYTF. The CDR3 bases are TGTGCCAGCAGAAAATCTTTGCAGGATCTCGCTAACTATGGCTACACCTTC.

This clonotype showed up many times. The rearrangement joins TRBV6-1 to TRBJ2-7; the D is unclear. The V gene lost 7 bases and the J gene lost 7 bases, with 20 bases spanning the gap. The CDR3 extends over 14 amino acids. Germline CDR1 reads MNHNS; CDR2 reads SASEGT. The CDR3 is CASTHLNAIREQYF. CDR3 DNA sequence: TGTGCCAGCACCCATCTTAACGCTATAAGGGAGCAGTACTTC.

This clonotype came up a few times. This chain links TRBV11-1 with TRBJ1-1; a weak D match, TRBD1 (5 bases). V was clipped by 5 bases and J by 7 bases, with 11 bases between them. Per germline, CDR1 SGHAT and CDR2 FQDESV (reference sequence). The CDR3 totals 12 residues. The CDR3 region has the DNA TGTGCCAGCAGCGGGGGGGACGGTGAAGCTTTCTTT. Protein product: CASSGGDGEAFF.

The genes are TRBV5-1 and TRBJ2-4; TRBD1 or TRBD2 may be the D gene (6 bases each). Germline values: CDR1 SGHRS, CDR2 YFSETQ. The V and J ends lost 4 bases and 7 bases respectively, with 24 bases between them. The CDR3 loop spans 17 amino acids. CDR3 bases: TGCGCCAGCAGCCATTCAGGAGGGATCATAAGGGGGAACATTCAGTACTTC. This codes for CASSHSGGIIRGNIQYF. The whole variable domain, remainder taken from reference TRBV5-1 and TRBJ2-4, is KAGVTQTPRYLIKTRGQQVTLSCSPISGHRSVSWYQQTPGQGLQFLFEYFSETQRNKGNFPGRFSGRQFSNSRSEMNVSTLELGDSALYLCASSHSGGIIRGNIQYFGAGTRLSVL.

This clonotype was counted at least ten times. This sequence joins TRBV28 and TRBJ1-2; perhaps TRBD1 as D (5 bases). Germline-derived CDR1 and CDR2 are MDHEN and SYDVKM. V shed 4 bases and J shed 0 bases, with 24 bases lying between them. The CDR3 spans 19 residues. CDR3 protein: CASSSRAPRWGASNYGYTF. The CDR3 DNA reads TGTGCCAGCAGTTCTCGAGCCCCAAGGTGGGGCGCATCTAACTATGGCTACACCTTC.